This TCR beta chain was captured in a study of blood T cells in healthy people across ages. Primers used in a second PCR of roughly 6 to 12 cycles were a sample-barcoded 5' primer and a J-beta primer mix. TCRdb analysed the 5' RACE reads with MiXCR anew, one entry per CDR3 protein. Seen here are some 890,000 distinct CDR3 sequences, 25% to 35% observed once, and the top ten hold roughly a tenth. On this clonotype itself: Its antigen remains unknown.

Study findings and constraints: What prevented conclusive comparison of naive and antigen-experienced cells was that PBMCs were unsorted.

The V gene lost 4 bases and the J gene lost 8 bases, with 5 bases spanning the gap. This CDR3 contains 10 residues. Germline V gene sequence: CDR1 DFQATT, CDR2 SNEGSKA (reference sequence). These same data were also listed under a study on T cells of mothers and their children.

This chain links TRBV20-1 with TRBJ1-4; D remains unclear. The receptor comes from a woman in her thirties or forties in good health. Sequencing input: blood. CDR3 protein: CSANGEKLFF. DNA of the CDR3: TGCAGTGCTAACGGCGAAAAACTGTTTTTT.